This entry lists 31 T cell receptor beta chains sequenced from one sample in a study of T-cell memory formation after mild COVID-19. TCRdb passed the 5' RACE reads through MiXCR, listing each CDR3 protein once. The table includes around 530,000 distinct CDR3 sequences, less than 25% detected once. Material: PBMCs or a T cell subset sorted from them (not recorded which). The receptors derive from an adult woman who had mild COVID-19 (a few samples of this study predate the infection). Cell type and time point are not known.

In its sample, this clonotype was seen a few times. V and J are TRBV5-4 and TRBJ2-3; 8 nucleotides agree with TRBD2. This CDR3 has 17 residues. CDR1 SGHNT and CDR2 YYREEE come from the germline V gene (reference sequence). With V trimmed by 0 bases and J by 7 bases, 13 bases remained unmatched. The CDR3: CASSLASGGGLSNTQYF. CDR3 nucleotide sequence: TGTGCCAGCAGCTTGGCCTCCGGGGGGGGCTTAAGTAATACGCAGTATTTT.

The chain has TRBV6-5 and TRBJ1-1; TRBD1 matches at 8 bases. J was trimmed by 4 bases and V by 8 bases; bases with no gene match: 21. The CDR3 runs 18 residues. Per germline, CDR1 MNHEY and CDR2 SVGAGI. The CDR3 region is CASGDGQGGWEGSTEAFF. The CDR3 DNA sequence: TGTGCCAGCGGGGATGGACAGGGAGGATGGGAGGGGAGCACTGAAGCTTTCTTT.

This clonotype turned up a few times. This chain uses TRBV29-1 with TRBJ1-1; the match to TRBD1 covers 7 bases. The CDR3 loop spans 13 amino acids. Germline V lookup: CDR1 SQVTM, CDR2 ANQGSEA. V lost 6 bases, J lost 0 bases, and 4 bases stayed unmatched. For the CDR3, the DNA is TGCAGCGTCGCGGGGACAGTGAACACTGAAGCTTTCTTT. As protein: CSVAGTVNTEAFF.

The rearrangement uses TRBV7-9 and TRBJ2-7, with 7 bases fitting TRBD2. Trimming cost V 2 bases and J 7 bases; bases outside gene matches: 8. The CDR3 consists of 14 residues. The germline V gene encodes CDR1 SEHNR and CDR2 FQNEAQ (reference sequence). CDR3 loop: CASSLRGRAREQYF. CDR3 in DNA: TGTGCCAGCAGCTTAAGAGGGAGGGCGAGAGAGCAGTACTTC.

The CDR3 reads CASSQILSGSLTDTQYF. The CDR3 DNA sequence: TGCGCCAGCAGCCAAATACTTAGCGGGAGTCTCACAGATACGCAGTATTTT. This chain connects TRBV4-3 to TRBJ2-3; 9 nucleotides match TRBD2. Unmatched junction bases numbered 8, after V lost 2 bases and J lost 2 bases. This CDR3 spans 17 amino acids. The germline V gene has CDR1 LGHNA and CDR2 YSLEER.

The V call is TRBV7-3, the J call TRBJ2-1; D might be TRBD2 (5 bases). V was cut by 5 bases and J by 9 bases, with 11 bases left in between. This CDR3 spans 12 amino acids. The germline gives CDR1 SGHTA, CDR2 FQGTGA. CDR3 nucleotide sequence: TGTGCCAGCAGCAAAGAGGACTCTGAGCAGTTCTTC. Amino acid sequence: CASSKEDSEQFF.

This chain uses TRBV11-3 with TRBJ2-3, with 9 bases identical to TRBD1. This CDR3 is 15 amino acids long. CDR1 and CDR2 (germline): SGHNT, YENEEA. The J segment lost 3 bases and the V segment lost 0 bases, leaving 1 base of the junction unmatched. The CDR3 sequence is CASSLDGTGTDTQYF. The CDR3 coding sequence is TGTGCCAGCAGCTTAGACGGGACAGGGACAGATACGCAGTATTTT. Filled out from reference TRBV11-3 and TRBJ2-3, the complete variable domain reads EAGVVQSPRYKIIEKKQPVAFWCNPISGHNTLYWYLQNLGQGPELLIRYENEEAVDDSQLPKDRFSAERLKGVDSTLKIQPAELGDSAVYLCASSLDGTGTDTQYFGPGTRLTVL.

This clonotype was recorded a few times. The V gene is TRBV10-3, the J gene TRBJ2-7; 12 bases fit TRBD1. The CDR3 runs 15 residues. After removal of 3 bases from V and 7 bases from J, the junction contained 7 bases not matched to a gene. In germline, CDR1 is ENHRY, CDR2 SYGVKD. CDR3 loop: CAISDPGQGALEQYF. Written as DNA, the CDR3 is TGTGCCATCAGTGATCCGGGACAGGGGGCACTTGAGCAGTACTTC.

The chain joins TRBV29-1 to TRBJ1-2; TRBD1 might be the D (5 bases). V lost 4 bases to trimming and J lost 3 bases, with 9 bases between them. This CDR3 comprises 12 residues. Germline-derived CDR1 and CDR2 are SQVTM and ANQGSEA. CDR3: CSVGGTYYGYTF. The CDR3 region has the DNA TGCAGCGTTGGGGGGACTTACTATGGCTACACCTTC.

This clonotype turned up a few times. The V and J genes are TRBV7-8 and TRBJ1-4; D is undetermined. The ends were cut back, 8 bases at V and 4 bases at J, with 17 bases in the middle. Germline V gene lookup returns CDR1 SGHVS and CDR2 FQNEAQ. This CDR3 is built from 15 residues. The CDR3 nucleotides read TGTGCCAGCGCCGACGGCCGGGCCTATAATGAAAAACTGTTTTTT. This codes for CASADGRAYNEKLFF. Together with reference TRBV7-8 and TRBJ1-4, the CDR3 gives the full variable domain: GAGVSQSPRYKVAKRGQDVALRCDPISGHVSLFWYQQALGQGPEFLTYFQNEAQLDKSGLPSDRFFAERPEGSVSTLKIQRTQQEDSAVYLCASADGRAYNEKLFFGSGTQLSVL.

This clonotype was recorded a few times. The V call is TRBV24-1, the J call TRBJ2-1, with a tentative D call TRBD2 (6 bases). Per germline, CDR1 KGHDR and CDR2 SFDVKD. V was shortened by 4 bases and J by 4 bases, with 16 bases between the two germline ends. This CDR3 has 16 residues. The CDR3 bases are TGTGCCACCAGTGAGGGGCTAGCTAGCGCTTACAATGAGCAGTTCTTC. Its translation: CATSEGLASAYNEQFF.

In its sample, this clonotype was seen a few times. The V and J genes are TRBV7-9 and TRBJ2-3, with D tentatively TRBD1 or TRBD2 (5 bases each). The CDR3 consists of 15 residues. V was pared by 10 bases and J by 7 bases, with 24 bases between. Germline V gene data show CDR1 as SEHNR and CDR2 as FQNEAQ (reference sequence). CDR3 nucleotides: TGTGCCATCAGAGGGGATCATCGGGGACGGAATACGCAGTATTTT. As protein: CAIRGDHRGRNTQYF.

The rearrangement uses TRBV3-1 and TRBJ2-7; a possible D gene is TRBD1 (6 bases). The CDR3 is 14 residues long. The germline V gene encodes CDR1 LGHDT and CDR2 YNNKEL (reference sequence). V was trimmed by 2 bases and J by 2 bases, leaving 10 bases between them. CDR3 DNA: TGTGCCAGCAGCCAAAATGGACAGCCCTACGAGCAGTACTTC. This sequence encodes CASSQNGQPYEQYF.

The chain uses TRBV5-6 and TRBJ2-2, with unresolved D. The germline CDR1 and CDR2 sequences are SGHDT and YYEEEE. Trimming stripped 4 bases from V and 6 bases from J, with 10 bases between. The CDR3 is 13 residues long. In nucleotides, the CDR3 is TGTGCCAGCAGCGTAACGCCGGCCGGGGAGCTGTTTTTT. Encoded protein: CASSVTPAGELFF.

This clonotype came up a few times. The chain employs TRBV7-2 and TRBJ2-1, with 15 bases lining up with TRBD2. The CDR3 is 16 amino acids. Germline V gives CDR1 SGHTA, CDR2 FQGNSA. Trimming took 5 bases from V and 8 from J; bases not matched to a gene: 7. The CDR3, as DNA: TGTGCCAGCAGCGGTAGGACTAGCGGGAGGGTGGATGAGCAGTTCTTC. Its protein product is CASSGRTSGRVDEQFF.

This clonotype was counted between two and nine times. J is TRBJ1-1 and V is TRBV9; 8 nucleotides line up with TRBD1. Germline lookup yields CDR1 SGDLS and CDR2 YYNGEE. This CDR3 has 15 residues. The ends lost 4 bases at V and 5 bases at J; junction bases unmatched: 10. The CDR3 loop reads CASSPDMHRGTEAFF. DNA for the CDR3: TGTGCCAGCAGCCCAGACATGCACAGGGGGACTGAAGCTTTCTTT.

The V call is TRBV6-1, the J call TRBJ2-2; D is possibly TRBD1 (5 bases). Germline lookup yields CDR1 MNHNS and CDR2 SASEGT. V lost 6 bases and J 7 bases, leaving 9 bases between the germline ends. The CDR3 runs 12 residues. The CDR3 bases are TGTGCCAGCAGGAGAACAGGCGGGGAGCTGTTTTTT. This encodes CASRRTGGELFF.

The chain is built from TRBV9 and TRBJ1-1; D unresolved. Germline assignment: CDR1 SGDLS and CDR2 YYNGEE. CDR3 size: 15 residues. V lost 4 bases, J lost 4 bases, and 17 bases lay in between. The CDR3 coding sequence is TGTGCCAGCAGCCCGACGGTGGGTTCGGCCACTGAAGCTTTCTTT. Residues: CASSPTVGSATEAFF.

The CDR3 is CASSLVLSEQYF. In DNA form, the CDR3 reads TGTGCCAGCAGCTTAGTCTTGAGCGAGCAGTACTTC. The V call is TRBV7-9, the J call TRBJ2-7; D gene uncertain. Per the germline V gene, CDR1 is SEHNR and CDR2 is FQNEAQ (reference sequence). V dropped 1 base and J dropped 6 bases, with 7 bases sitting between them. This CDR3 is built from 12 residues.

This clonotype was seen more than once but under ten times. The gene calls are TRBV5-1 and TRBJ2-7; D unresolved. V was cut by 4 bases and J by 3 bases, with 14 bases left in between. The CDR3 is made up of 14 amino acids. Per germline, CDR1 SGHRS and CDR2 YFSETQ. CDR3 DNA sequence: TGCGCCAGCAGCCCGGGCCATGCAGTCTACGAGCAGTACTTC. Its protein is CASSPGHAVYEQYF.

The V gene is TRBV24-1, the J gene TRBJ1-1; D call uncertain. V was cut by 1 base and J by 0 bases, with 8 bases left in between. The CDR3 totals 15 residues. The germline CDR1 and CDR2 sequences are KGHDR and SFDVKD. This chain's CDR3 is CATSDLARMNTEAFF. The CDR3 coding sequence is TGTGCCACCAGTGATTTAGCCCGGATGAACACTGAAGCTTTCTTT.

The rearrangement links TRBV5-6 to TRBJ2-2; D not resolved. Germline V lookup: CDR1 SGHDT, CDR2 YYEEEE. The CDR3 spans 12 residues. V shed 3 bases and J shed 6 bases, with 6 bases lying between them. The CDR3 nucleotides are TGTGCCAGCAGCTGGGCTGCCGGGGAGCTGTTTTTT. The encoded protein is CASSWAAGELFF.

This clonotype has a count of ten or more. CDR3 sequence (DNA): TGTGCCAGCAGCGTAGGTTGGGCAGGGACCTATGGCTACACCTTC. Amino acid sequence: CASSVGWAGTYGYTF. This chain joins TRBV9 and TRBJ1-2, with TRBD1 as a possible D gene (5 bases). The V gene lost 0 bases and the J gene lost 4 bases, with 13 bases spanning the gap. Per the germline V gene, CDR1 is SGDLS and CDR2 is YYNGEE. The CDR3 totals 15 residues.

The V call is TRBV4-2, the J call TRBJ2-4; D possibly corresponds to TRBD1 (6 bases). The V gene's germline CDR1 is LGHNA and CDR2 YNFKEQ. This CDR3 has 14 residues. The ends were cut back, 4 bases at V and 5 bases at J, with 12 bases in the middle. The DNA for the CDR3 is TGTGCCAGCAGCCCACGGGACATGGAAAACATTCAGTACTTC. Residues: CASSPRDMENIQYF.

The chain uses TRBV6-5 and TRBJ2-7; TRBD1 might be the D (5 bases). The CDR3 runs 13 residues. Germline lookup yields CDR1 MNHEY and CDR2 SVGAGI. V lost 2 bases and J 11 bases, leaving 16 bases between the germline ends. The DNA of the CDR3 is TGTGCCAGCAGTTACGATGCACAGGCAGGGAAGTACTTC. It yields the protein CASSYDAQAGKYF.

DNA of the CDR3: TGCGCCAGCAGCCCATATCTTGCGGGGGGTGCAGAGACCCAGTACTTC. It codes for CASSPYLAGGAETQYF. The chain uses TRBV4-1 and TRBJ2-5; 8 bases are a match to TRBD2. With 4 bases clipped from V and 4 bases from J, the junction kept 11 bases outside the gene matches. This CDR3 comprises 16 residues. Per germline, CDR1 MGHRA and CDR2 YSYEKL.

The rearrangement links TRBV7-2 to TRBJ1-3, with D hard to call. The length of the CDR3 is 14 residues. Deletions cut 10 bases from V and 1 base from J, with 14 bases between. Germline V gives CDR1 SGHTA, CDR2 FQGNSA. The CDR3 region has the DNA TGTGCCACCCAGGACTCGCCTTCTGGAAACACCATATATTTT. This encodes CATQDSPSGNTIYF.

The chain carries TRBV5-1 and TRBJ2-3; D is possibly TRBD1 (5 bases). Trimming cost V 7 bases and J 8 bases, with 17 bases left between them. The CDR3 extends over 13 amino acids. The germline gives CDR1 SGHRS, CDR2 YFSETQ. CDR3 sequence (DNA): TGCGCCAGCGAATATGTGGGGCGAGGTACGCAGTATTTT. Translating it yields CASEYVGRGTQYF.

This clonotype came up many times. The CDR3 DNA sequence: TGCGCCAGCAGCGTTAGCGGGGGGAGCTACAATGAGCAGTTCTTC. It yields the protein CASSVSGGSYNEQFF. The chain links TRBV5-1 to TRBJ2-1; TRBD2 agrees at 10 bases. This CDR3 is 15 amino acids long. With V trimmed by 4 bases and J by 3 bases, 4 bases remained unmatched. Germline V CDR1 and CDR2: SGHRS, YFSETQ.

This clonotype was detected a few times. This sequence joins TRBV5-1 and TRBJ2-5; D possibly corresponds to TRBD1 (5 bases). The germline gives CDR1 SGHRS, CDR2 YFSETQ. CDR3 length: 16 residues. V lost 2 bases to trimming and J lost 0 bases, with 14 bases between them. The CDR3 here is CASSFIGAADQETQYF. The CDR3 nucleotides are TGCGCCAGCAGCTTCATAGGGGCAGCCGACCAAGAGACCCAGTACTTC.

This rearrangement joins TRBV24-1 to TRBJ1-2, with unresolved D. V lost 1 base, J lost 8 bases, and 10 bases lay in between. This CDR3 comprises 13 residues. Germline loops: CDR1 KGHDR, CDR2 SFDVKD. CDR3 sequence reads: CATSDFKGAGYTF. Here the CDR3 DNA reads TGTGCCACCAGTGATTTCAAGGGTGCGGGCTACACCTTC.